This T cell receptor (beta chain) was documented in a study of spatial heterogeneity in lung cancer. Germline V gene lookup returns CDR1 SGHRS and CDR2 YFSETQ. J gave up 2 bases and V 4 bases, and 7 bases lay outside the gene matches. The CDR3 is made up of 15 amino acids. This clonotype was detected only a few times. Time point defined: blood at routine non-recurrence follow-up after resection. TCRdb itself ran the 5' RACE reads through MiXCR, one entry per CDR3 protein. The data hold about 70,000 distinct CDR3 sequences, with less than 9.5% observed a single time. This clonotype was obtained from a female donor with early-stage non-small cell lung cancer. Sequenced here: PBMCs, sampled at follow-up. The chain carries TRBV5-1 and TRBJ2-7; 9 nucleotides agree with TRBD2. The CDR3 sequence: CASSLLTSGAYEQYF. In DNA form, the CDR3 reads TGCGCCAGCAGCCTTTTGACTAGCGGCGCCTACGAGCAGTACTTC.